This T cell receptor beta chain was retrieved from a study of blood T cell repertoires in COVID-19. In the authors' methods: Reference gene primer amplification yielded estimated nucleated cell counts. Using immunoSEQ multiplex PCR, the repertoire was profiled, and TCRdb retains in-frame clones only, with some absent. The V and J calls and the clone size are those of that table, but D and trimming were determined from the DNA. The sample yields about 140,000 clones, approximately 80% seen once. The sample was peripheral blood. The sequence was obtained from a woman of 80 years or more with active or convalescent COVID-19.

The CDR3 here is CATATGVSTNEQFF. In nucleotides, the CDR3 is TGCGCCACCGCAACGGGGGTCAGTACCAATGAGCAGTTCTTC. The chain recombines TRBV10-2 with TRBJ2-1; perhaps TRBD2 as D (6 bases). V gave up 10 bases and J gave up 6 bases, with 19 bases separating them. This CDR3 spans 14 amino acids. Looked up from germline, CDR1 is WSHSY and CDR2 is SAAADI.